Listed below are T cell receptor beta chains from one sample, sequenced in a study of early T cells in non-severe SARS-CoV-2 infection. TCRdb reanalysed the 5' RACE reads using MiXCR and keeps one entry per CDR3 protein. The sample contains around 77,000 distinct CDR3 sequences, about 9.4% of which appear only once. Sequenced here: whole blood, sampled at baseline. These receptors originate from an adult who was a healthcare worker with PCR-confirmed SARS-CoV-2 infection or an uninfected control (not recorded which). The CDR3 runs from the conserved cysteine through the conserved F or W. Fields, in order: D gene, clone size, V gene, J gene, CDR3 protein, CDR3 DNA. D genes are given only for firm matches. Not every row has a clone size; where given, it reads once, few, many or a size class.

-	many	TRBV12-3/TRBV12-4	TRBJ1-4	CASSLFTNNEKLFF	TGTGCCAGCAGTTTATTCACGAATAATGAAAAACTGTTTTTT
-	-	TRBV29-1	TRBJ2-5	CSVWGGRGEETQYF	TGCAGCGTCTGGGGGGGGCGAGGAGAAGAGACCCAGTACTTC
-	few	TRBV18	TRBJ1-2	CASSPPTGGASGYTF	TGTGCCAGCTCACCCCCTACCGGGGGGGCCAGCGGCTACACCTTC
-	few	TRBV20-1	TRBJ2-7	CSARDPSGPSYEQYF	TGCAGTGCTAGAGATCCGTCAGGTCCATCCTACGAGCAGTACTTC
-	-	TRBV9	TRBJ1-2	CASSVDPGANYGYTF	TGTGCCAGCAGCGTAGATCCCGGAGCTAACTATGGCTACACCTTC
TRBD2	few	TRBV5-4	TRBJ2-2	CASSVGTSANTGELFF	TGTGCCAGCAGCGTGGGGACTAGCGCGAACACCGGGGAGCTGTTTTTT
-	-	TRBV6-2/TRBV6-3	TRBJ2-3	CASSRVGNQDTQYF	TGTGCCAGCAGTCGGGTGGGAAACCAAGATACGCAGTATTTT
-	many	TRBV7-3	TRBJ1-1	CASSLKGLGTEAFF	TGTGCCAGCAGCTTAAAGGGGCTGGGAACTGAAGCTTTCTTT
TRBD1	-	TRBV11-2	TRBJ2-1	CASSFYPGQGYNEQFF	TGTGCCAGCAGCTTTTATCCGGGACAGGGCTACAATGAGCAGTTCTTC
-	-	TRBV29-1	TRBJ2-2	CSGGGTNTGELFF	TGCAGCGGCGGAGGGACGAACACCGGGGAGCTGTTTTTT
-	-	TRBV20-1	TRBJ1-3	CSARPGTTGNTIYF	TGCAGTGCTAGGCCGGGGACGACTGGAAACACCATATATTTT
-	-	TRBV7-8	TRBJ2-5	CASSRRGAGETQYF	TGTGCCAGCAGCCGCCGGGGAGCGGGCGAGACCCAGTACTTC
-	many	TRBV6-5	TRBJ2-1	CASSYSVLYNEQFF	TGTGCCAGCAGTTACTCTGTCCTCTACAATGAGCAGTTCTTC
-	-	TRBV2	TRBJ2-7	CASRSGTGSYEQYF	TGTGCCAGCAGGTCCGGGACCGGCTCCTACGAGCAGTACTTC
-	-	TRBV18	TRBJ2-1	CASSPKGTAAYNEQFF	TGTGCCAGCTCTCCAAAGGGTACGGCTGCCTACAATGAGCAGTTCTTC
-	many	TRBV7-2	TRBJ2-2	CASSTGSTNTGELFF	TGTGCCAGCAGTACAGGGTCCACGAACACCGGGGAGCTGTTTTTT
TRBD1	many	TRBV6-2/TRBV6-3	TRBJ1-5	CASSRQGEYSNQPQHF	TGTGCCAGCAGTAGACAGGGAGAATATAGCAATCAGCCCCAGCATTTT
-	-	TRBV19	TRBJ1-5	CASSIGRGRNQPQHF	TGTGCCAGTAGTATAGGCAGGGGTAGAAATCAGCCCCAGCATTTT
-	few	TRBV4-3	TRBJ1-4	CASSHSNGGGGEKLFF	TGCGCCAGCAGCCATTCGAACGGGGGCGGAGGGGAAAAACTGTTTTTT
TRBD1	-	TRBV6-6	TRBJ1-3	CASSYMDRGQDTIYF	TGTGCCAGCAGTTACATGGACAGGGGTCAAGACACCATATATTTT
-	-	TRBV7-2	TRBJ2-5	CASSISGTTDETQYF	TGTGCCAGCAGCATCTCCGGGACAACGGACGAGACCCAGTACTTC
TRBD1	-	TRBV11-3	TRBJ2-2	CASSSDRGTGELFF	TGTGCCAGCAGCTCGGACAGGGGGACCGGGGAGCTGTTTTTT
-	-	TRBV6-5	TRBJ2-2	CASHMAVSGELFF	TGTGCCAGCCATATGGCCGTATCCGGGGAGCTGTTTTTT
-	-	TRBV12-3/TRBV12-4	TRBJ2-7	CASSPGHEQYF	TGTGCCAGCAGTCCTGGGCACGAGCAGTACTTC
-	-	TRBV20-1	TRBJ2-7	CSATDNSYEQYF	TGCAGTGCTACCGACAACTCCTACGAGCAGTACTTC
-	many	TRBV19	TRBJ2-1	CASSNFYNEQFF	TGTGCCAGTAGTAATTTCTACAATGAGCAGTTCTTC
TRBD1	many	TRBV15	TRBJ2-7	CATSKGGFSYEQYF	TGTGCCACCAGCAAAGGGGGCTTCTCCTACGAGCAGTACTTC
-	many	TRBV28	TRBJ1-2	CATLSGNYGYTF	TGTGCCACCTTAAGCGGGAACTATGGCTACACCTTC
-	few	TRBV9	TRBJ1-3	CASSDGSSGNTIYF	TGTGCCAGCAGCGACGGATCCTCTGGAAACACCATATATTTT
-	-	TRBV2	TRBJ1-2	CASSGQRAYGYTF	TGTGCCAGCAGTGGACAGCGGGCCTATGGCTACACCTTC
TRBD2	few	TRBV20-1	TRBJ2-3	CSASTSGNYPARTDTQYF	TGCAGTGCTAGTACTAGCGGGAATTACCCTGCTCGCACAGATACGCAGTATTTT
-	many	TRBV5-5	TRBJ2-1	CASTLEGSSYNEQFF	TGTGCCAGCACCCTGGAGGGGAGCTCCTACAATGAGCAGTTCTTC
TRBD2	-	TRBV11-2	TRBJ2-3	CASSNSGASTDTQYF	TGTGCCAGCAGCAATAGCGGGGCTAGCACAGATACGCAGTATTTT
-	-	TRBV7-9	TRBJ1-1	CASSLARTNTEAFF	TGTGCCAGCAGCTTAGCGAGGACCAACACTGAAGCTTTCTTT
-	-	TRBV5-1	TRBJ2-6	CASSYTGTNPSGANVLTF	TGCGCCAGCAGCTACACCGGGACCAACCCCTCTGGGGCCAACGTCCTGACTTTC
TRBD2	-	TRBV13	TRBJ2-3	CASSLSLAGASHPDTQYF	TGTGCCAGCAGCTTATCACTAGCGGGGGCTTCCCACCCAGATACGCAGTATTTT
-	-	TRBV7-6	TRBJ2-2	CASSLEYSGELFF	TGTGCCAGCAGCTTAGAATACAGCGGGGAGCTGTTTTTT